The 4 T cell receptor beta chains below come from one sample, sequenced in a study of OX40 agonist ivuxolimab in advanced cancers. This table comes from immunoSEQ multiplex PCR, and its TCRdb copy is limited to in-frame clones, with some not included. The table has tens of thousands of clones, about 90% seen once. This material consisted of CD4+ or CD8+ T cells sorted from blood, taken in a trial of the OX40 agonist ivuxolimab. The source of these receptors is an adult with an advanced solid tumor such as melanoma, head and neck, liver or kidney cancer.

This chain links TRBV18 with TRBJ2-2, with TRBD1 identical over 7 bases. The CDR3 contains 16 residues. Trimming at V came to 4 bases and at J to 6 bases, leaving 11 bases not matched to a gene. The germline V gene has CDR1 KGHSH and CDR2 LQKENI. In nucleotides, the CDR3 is TGTGCCAGCTCACAATCGACAGGGTCAATCGCCGGGGAGCTGTTTTTT. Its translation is CASSQSTGSIAGELFF.

CDR3 nucleotides: TGTGCCAGCAGCACGGGTCTTGTCTCTGGAAACACCATATATTTT. Translation gives CASSTGLVSGNTIYF. V is TRBV11-3 and J is TRBJ1-3; no firm D call. Between the trimmed V and J ends, which lost 5 bases and 0 bases, there was a span of 11 bases. The CDR3 length is 15 residues. CDR1 is SGHNT and CDR2 is YENEEA in the germline V gene.

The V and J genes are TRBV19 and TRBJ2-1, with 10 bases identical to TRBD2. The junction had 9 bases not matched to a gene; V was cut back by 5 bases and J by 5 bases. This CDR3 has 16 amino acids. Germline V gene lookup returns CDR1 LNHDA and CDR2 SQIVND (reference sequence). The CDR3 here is CASSRLAGVYDNEQFF. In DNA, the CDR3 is TGTGCCAGTAGTCGGCTAGCGGGAGTCTACGACAATGAGCAGTTCTTC. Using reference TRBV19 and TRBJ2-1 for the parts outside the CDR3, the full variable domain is DGGITQSPKYLFRKEGQNVTLSCEQNLNHDAMYWYRQDPGQGLRLIYYSQIVNDFQKGDIAEGYSVSREKKESFPLTVTSAQKNPTAFYLCASSRLAGVYDNEQFFGPGTRLTVL.

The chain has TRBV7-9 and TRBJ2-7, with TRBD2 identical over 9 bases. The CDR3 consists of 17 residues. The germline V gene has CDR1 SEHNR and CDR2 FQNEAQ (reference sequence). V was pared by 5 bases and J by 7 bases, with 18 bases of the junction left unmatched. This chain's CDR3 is CASSPLSLAGAAGEQYF. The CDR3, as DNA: TGTGCCAGCAGCCCCTTAAGTTTAGCGGGAGCAGCGGGGGAGCAGTACTTC.